The 26 T cell receptor beta chains in this list originate from one sample, sequenced in a study of CD8 T cells in Susac syndrome. With random hexamers, roughly 0.45 to 1 ug RNA was reverse transcribed. From the immunoSEQ multiplex PCR reads, TCRdb called clonotypes with MiXCR, one entry per CDR3 protein. The repertoire holds under 200,000 distinct CDR3 sequences, with roughly 90% as singletons. The sample comprised CD4+ T cells from PBMCs. The origin of the receptors is a human donor with Susac syndrome.

This chain connects TRBV30 to TRBJ2-7; D uncertain. The germline V and J ends were trimmed by 2 bases and 8 bases, with 13 bases remaining between them. CDR3 length: 12 residues. The germline V gene has CDR1 GTSNPN and CDR2 SVGIG (reference sequence). The CDR3 DNA reads as TGTGCCTGGAGTCCTTCGACGGCGCAGCAGTACTTC. Translating gives CAWSPSTAQQYF.

V usage is TRBV4-1 and J usage is TRBJ2-7; 8 nucleotides line up with TRBD2. With 3 bases clipped from V and 5 bases from J, the junction kept 9 bases outside the gene matches. This CDR3 region has 15 residues. CDR1 and CDR2 from the germline V gene are MGHRA and YSYEKL. The CDR3 loop reads CASSQSGLVVHEQYF. CDR3 in DNA: TGCGCCAGCAGCCAGTCGGGACTAGTAGTCCACGAGCAGTACTTC.

The chain employs TRBV6-4 and TRBJ1-4, with D unclear. Trimming cost V 2 bases and J 3 bases, with 13 bases left between them. CDR1 is MRHNA, CDR2 SNTAGT, per germline. The length of the CDR3 is 16 residues. CDR3 coding DNA: TGTGCCAGCAGTGACCCGTTGGACCCTCCTAATGAAAAACTGTTTTTT. Its translation is CASSDPLDPPNEKLFF.

The sample holds a few counts of this clonotype. The chain has TRBV7-3 and TRBJ2-2; no firm D call. V lost 2 bases to trimming and J lost 6 bases, with 7 bases between them. Looked up from germline, CDR1 is SGHTA and CDR2 is FQGTGA. The CDR3 extends over 13 amino acids. CDR3 protein: CASSLSSSGELFF. DNA for the CDR3: TGTGCCAGCAGCTTATCTTCGTCCGGGGAGCTGTTTTTT.

The chain uses TRBV6-1 and TRBJ2-1; D perhaps matches TRBD1 (5 bases). This CDR3 contains 13 residues. V lost 3 bases and J 8 bases, leaving 11 bases between the germline ends. The V gene's germline CDR1 is MNHNS and CDR2 SASEGT. CDR3 loop: CASSDRVRDEQFF. CDR3 nucleotides: TGTGCCAGCAGTGACAGGGTTAGGGATGAGCAGTTCTTC.

The chain employs TRBV4-2 and TRBJ2-5; no clear D gene. The CDR3 is 14 amino acids. V dropped 3 bases and J dropped 5 bases, with 13 bases sitting between them. CDR1 and CDR2 (germline): LGHNA, YNFKEQ. CDR3 region: CASSQTVAPETQYF. The CDR3, as DNA: TGTGCCAGCAGCCAGACTGTTGCTCCGGAGACCCAGTACTTC.

The table lists this clonotype with a count of one. This chain joins TRBV3-1 and TRBJ2-1; tentatively, D is TRBD2 (5 bases). Germline lookup yields CDR1 LGHDT and CDR2 YNNKEL (reference sequence). The V end was cut by 2 bases, the J end by 9 bases, with 11 bases between. The CDR3 runs to 13 residues. As DNA, the CDR3 is TGTGCCAGCAGCCAACACACCGGGATTGAGCAGTTCTTC. It encodes CASSQHTGIEQFF.

The chain recombines TRBV25-1 with TRBJ2-3, with TRBD2 identical over 8 bases. The ends lost 7 bases at V and 2 bases at J; junction bases unmatched: 8. CDR1 is MGHDK, CDR2 SYGVNS, per germline. CDR3 length equals 15 residues. The CDR3: CASIKSGGSTDTQYF. The CDR3 bases are TGTGCCAGCATCAAAAGCGGGGGCTCCACAGATACGCAGTATTTT. The variable domain in full, completed from reference TRBV25-1 and TRBJ2-3, reads EADIYQTPRYLVIGTGKKITLECSQTMGHDKMYWYQQDPGMELHLIHYSYGVNSTEKGDLSSESTVSRIRTEHFPLTLESARPSHTSQYLCASIKSGGSTDTQYFGPGTRLTVL.

V gene TRBV14 combines with J gene TRBJ1-6; D might be TRBD1 (6 bases). Germline CDR1 is SGHDN and CDR2 is FVKESK. The CDR3 consists of 14 residues. Trimming cost V 4 bases and J 10 bases, with 14 bases left between them. Here the CDR3 DNA reads TGTGCCAGCAGCCTTAACAGGGTTGGGTCACCCCTCCACTTT. It yields the protein CASSLNRVGSPLHF.

This clonotype showed up just once. The chain recombines TRBV10-2 with TRBJ2-3, with 11 bases lining up with TRBD2. V shed 5 bases and J 8 bases; nucleotides not matched to a gene: 6. In germline, CDR1 is WSHSY, CDR2 SAAADI. This CDR3 comprises 14 residues. The CDR3 sequence: CASSIAGGPGTQYF. CDR3 nucleotide sequence: TGCGCCAGCAGTATAGCGGGGGGGCCTGGTACGCAGTATTTT.

This rearrangement joins TRBV3-1 to TRBJ2-1; 11 positions match TRBD2. The CDR3 length is 19 residues. The trim removed 0 bases at V and 1 base at J, leaving 8 bases unmatched. From germline, CDR1 is LGHDT and CDR2 YNNKEL (reference sequence). CDR3 loop: CASSQDLAGGRDSYNEQFF. The CDR3 DNA reads TGTGCCAGCAGCCAAGACCTAGCGGGGGGTAGAGATTCCTACAATGAGCAGTTCTTC.

V is TRBV20-1 and J is TRBJ2-4, with D unclear. With 2 bases removed from V and 0 bases from J, the gap between germline ends came to 11 bases. The CDR3 runs to 15 residues. Germline CDR1 reads DFQATT; CDR2 reads SNEGSKA (reference sequence). This CDR3 reads CSARSGRQAKNIQYF. CDR3 in DNA: TGCAGTGCTAGATCTGGCAGACAAGCCAAAAACATTCAGTACTTC.

With respect to this clonotype: At one end, the junction sequence differs from germline, possibly due to a read error. The J gene is TRBJ1-4, the V gene TRBV7-7, with a possible D match to TRBD1 (5 bases). Germline V gives CDR1 SSHAT, CDR2 FNYEAQ (reference sequence). CDR3 size: 15 residues. The CDR3 loop reads CASSLNTGLNEKLFF. The CDR3 bases are TGTGCTAGCAGCTTAAACACGGGACTGAATGAAAAACTGTTTTTT.

This chain joins TRBV4-1 and TRBJ1-5, with D possibly matching TRBD1 (5 bases). Germline lookup yields CDR1 MGHRA and CDR2 YSYEKL. V gave up 0 bases and J gave up 6 bases, with 12 bases separating them. This CDR3 is 15 amino acids long. The CDR3: CASSQDWQGGQPQHF. In DNA form, the CDR3 reads TGCGCCAGCAGCCAAGACTGGCAGGGAGGTCAGCCCCAGCATTTT.

This chain links TRBV28 with TRBJ2-7, with TRBD1 as a possible D gene (6 bases). CDR3 size: 15 residues. Between the trimmed V and J ends, which lost 3 bases and 1 base, there was a span of 13 bases. Germline V CDR1 and CDR2: MDHEN, SYDVKM. CDR3 coding DNA: TGTGCCAGCAGTTTGGGGGCAGACAGTTCCTACGAGCAGTACTTC. This translates into CASSLGADSSYEQYF.

This chain joins TRBV2 and TRBJ2-5; tentatively, D is TRBD2 (5 bases). V shed 7 bases and J shed 9 bases, with 15 bases lying between them. This CDR3 has 12 amino acids. CDR1 and CDR2 from the germline V gene are SNHLY and FYNNEI. The CDR3: CASTGVRAAQYF. CDR3 DNA: TGTGCCAGCACCGGGGTTCGGGCGGCCCAGTACTTC.

This chain links TRBV11-3 with TRBJ2-4, with D possibly TRBD1 on 5 matching bases. This CDR3 spans 14 amino acids. Germline lookup yields CDR1 SGHNT and CDR2 YENEEA. V was pared by 1 base and J by 4 bases, with 8 bases between. CDR3 DNA sequence: TGTGCCAGCAGCTTAGGGACAAAAAAAAACATTCAGTACTTC. It translates to CASSLGTKKNIQYF.

The V gene is TRBV3-1, the J gene TRBJ2-7; 8 bases are shared with TRBD2. The CDR3 spans 14 residues. Germline CDR1 LGHDT, CDR2 YNNKEL (reference sequence). J lost 6 bases, V lost 0 bases, and 4 bases had no gene match. This chain's CDR3 is CASSQEGLVLEQYF. The DNA for the CDR3 is TGTGCCAGCAGCCAAGAGGGACTAGTTCTCGAGCAGTACTTC.

This rearrangement joins TRBV20-1 to TRBJ2-3; no firm D call. CDR1 and CDR2 (germline): DFQATT, SNEGSKA (reference sequence). The CDR3 length is 11 residues. The CDR3 is CTPHTSDTQYF. The CDR3 region has the DNA TGCACACCCCATACATCAGATACGCAGTATTTT.

The V call is TRBV5-1, the J call TRBJ2-3, with D possibly TRBD2 on 6 matching bases. Germline lookup yields CDR1 SGHRS and CDR2 YFSETQ. The V and J ends lost 2 bases and 6 bases respectively, with 13 bases between them. The CDR3 covers 14 residues. The CDR3 protein is CASSFLAAGDTQYF. In DNA form, the CDR3 reads TGCGCCAGCAGCTTCTTAGCGGCCGGGGATACGCAGTATTTT.

V gene TRBV11-1 combines with J gene TRBJ2-7; D is unresolved. Trimming pared 1 base from V and 7 bases from J, leaving 14 bases between. The germline V gene has CDR1 SGHAT and CDR2 FQDESV (reference sequence). This CDR3 is built from 14 residues. The CDR3 DNA sequence: TGTGCCAGCAGCTTAGTCGGTATGTTGGCGGAGCAGTACTTC. Its protein is CASSLVGMLAEQYF.

As for this clonotype: Compared with germline, one end of the junction differs, possibly owing to a read error. The rearrangement uses TRBV5-1 and TRBJ2-2; maybe TRBD2 (6 bases). The CDR3 runs 16 residues. The germline V gene encodes CDR1 SGHRS and CDR2 YFSETQ. The CDR3 sequence is CASSSTVGGNTGGLFF. The CDR3 nucleotides read TGCGCCAGCAGCTCGACGGTAGGCGGGAACACCGGGGGGCTGTTTTTT.

The chain is built from TRBV6-5 and TRBJ1-5; D remains unclear. Looked up from germline, CDR1 is MNHEY and CDR2 is SVGAGI. V lost 5 bases and J 5 bases, leaving 10 bases between the germline ends. This CDR3 has 13 amino acids. The CDR3 nucleotides are TGTGCCAGCAGTGTGGCAGCCCATCAGCCCCAGCATTTT. It codes for CASSVAAHQPQHF.

In DNA form, the CDR3 reads TGTGCCAGCAGCCAAGGGTTTGCTGGCGGGGAGCTGTTTTTT. Translated, it gives CASSQGFAGGELFF. This chain uses TRBV3-1 with TRBJ2-2; D gene ambiguous. V lost 1 base and J 7 bases, leaving 10 bases between the germline ends. CDR1 LGHDT and CDR2 YNNKEL come from the germline V gene (reference sequence). CDR3 size: 14 residues. Full variable domain (rest looked up from reference TRBV3-1 and TRBJ2-2): DTAVSQTPKYLVTQMGNDKSIKCEQNLGHDTMYWYKQDSKKFLKIMFSYNNKELIINETVPNRFSPKSPDKAHLNLHINSLELGDSAVYFCASSQGFAGGELFFGEGSRLTVL.

This clonotype was detected only once. J is TRBJ2-7 and V is TRBV28, with TRBD2 matching over 8 bases. Germline CDR1 reads MDHEN; CDR2 reads SYDVKM. The CDR3 has 15 residues. Trimming took 3 bases from V and 3 from J; bases not matched to a gene: 7. In nucleotides, the CDR3 is TGTGCCAGCAGTTTGGTCTCGGGGGGGGTCTACGAGCAGTACTTC. As protein: CASSLVSGGVYEQYF.

V gene TRBV25-1 combines with J gene TRBJ1-1; TRBD1 agrees at 9 bases. V lost 6 bases to trimming and J lost 1 base; unmatched junction nucleotides: 3. CDR1 and CDR2 from the germline V gene are MGHDK and SYGVNS. This CDR3 has 14 amino acids. DNA for the CDR3: TGTGCCAGCAGGTGGACAGGGGCGAACACTGAAGCTTTCTTT. It specifies CASRWTGANTEAFF.